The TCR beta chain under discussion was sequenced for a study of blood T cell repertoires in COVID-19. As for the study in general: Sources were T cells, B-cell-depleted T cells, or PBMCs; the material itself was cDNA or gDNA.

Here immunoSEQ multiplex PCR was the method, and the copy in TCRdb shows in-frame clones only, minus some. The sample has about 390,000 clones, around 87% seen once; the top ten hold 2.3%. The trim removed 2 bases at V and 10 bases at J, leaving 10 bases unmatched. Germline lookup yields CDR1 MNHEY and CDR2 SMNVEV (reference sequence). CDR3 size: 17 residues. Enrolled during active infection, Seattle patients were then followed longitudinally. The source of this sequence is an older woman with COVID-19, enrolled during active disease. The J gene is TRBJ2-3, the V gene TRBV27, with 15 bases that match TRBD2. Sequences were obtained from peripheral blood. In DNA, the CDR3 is TGTGCCAGCAGTTTACGGGGACTAGCGGGGGGCCACCAGGCGCAGTATTTT. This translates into CASSLRGLAGGHQAQYF.